One sample yielded the 2 T cell receptor beta chains listed below, sequenced in a study of PD-1 blockade in mismatch repair-deficient tumors. Time point indicated: approximately 10-day in vitro stimulation with candidate neoantigen peptide 6. For these TCRs, the target antigens are not known. The assay was immunoSEQ multiplex PCR, and TCRdb's table has in-frame clones only and misses some. The repertoire holds about 14,000 clones, with approximately 90% as singletons. The starting material was cells cultured in vitro, obtained from a patient treated with pembrolizumab. These receptors all stem from an adult with mismatch repair-deficient cancer.

The chain is built from TRBV18 and TRBJ1-1; weak D call: TRBD1 (6 bases). The CDR3 contains 13 residues. CDR1 KGHSH and CDR2 LQKENI come from the germline V gene. The ends were cut back, 3 bases at V and 7 bases at J, with 12 bases in the middle. The CDR3 nucleotides are TGTGCCAGCTCACCGCAAGGGGGATTTGAAGCTTTCTTT. Residues: CASSPQGGFEAFF.

V and J are TRBV4-1 and TRBJ2-1, with 7 bases matching TRBD2. The CDR3 loop spans 17 amino acids. CDR1 is MGHRA, CDR2 YSYEKL, per germline. V gave up 4 bases and J gave up 7 bases; unmatched junction bases: 16. CDR3 loop: CASSPTGGAGAGNEQFF. In DNA, the CDR3 is TGCGCCAGCAGCCCGACGGGCGGGGCGGGAGCGGGTAATGAGCAGTTCTTC.